The rows below give T cell receptor beta chains drawn from one sample of a study of blood T cell repertoires in COVID-19. Libraries were prepared by immunoSEQ multiplex PCR; TCRdb keeps only in-frame clonotypes and omits some of them. The table lists hundreds of thousands of clones, roughly 85% of them singletons. The specimen was peripheral blood. These receptors all stem from a woman aged 40 to 55 with active or convalescent COVID-19. Both conserved end residues are part of each CDR3. The D gene is left open where the match is weak. The listing skips clone size in some rows; elsewhere it reads once, few, many or a size class.

TRBJ1-3	few	TRBV28	-	TGTGCCAGCAGTTCCACCGGTATTAGTGGAAACACCATATATTTT	CASSSTGISGNTIYF
TRBJ1-1	-	TRBV5-1	TRBD1	TGCGCCAGCAAAGGCGGGGACAGGGGATATTCTGAAGCTTTCTTT	CASKGGDRGYSEAFF
TRBJ2-5	-	TRBV9	-	TGTGCCAGCAGCGCCGACCGGGACTGGGGGGAGACCCAGTACTTC	CASSADRDWGETQYF
TRBJ2-5	-	TRBV7-2	-	TGTGCCAGCAGCTTTTCGACTACCCAAGAGACCCAGTACTTC	CASSFSTTQETQYF
TRBJ2-7	-	TRBV7-2	-	TGTGCCAGCAGCCGGGGATACGAGCAGTACTTC	CASSRGYEQYF
TRBJ1-5	once	TRBV7-2	TRBD1	TGTGCCAGCAGCTTAGGGACAGGGAAGGGGATGAGCAATCAGCCCCAGCATTTT	CASSLGTGKGMSNQPQHF
TRBJ2-7	-	TRBV7-2	TRBD1	TGTGCCAGCAGCCTGGGGGACAGGGAAGTTTACGAGCAGTACTTC	CASSLGDREVYEQYF
TRBJ1-2	-	TRBV7-2	-	TGTGCCAGCAGCTTAAAAGCGTCAGCCAGCTATGGCTACACCTTC	CASSLKASASYGYTF
TRBJ2-5	-	TRBV10-3	TRBD2	TGTGCCATCAGTGAGGGGGAGGGCCAAGAGACCCAGTACTTC	CAISEGEGQETQYF
TRBJ1-2	-	TRBV27	TRBD1	TGTGCCAGCAGTTGGGGACAGGGGGCACGTGGCTACACCTTC	CASSWGQGARGYTF
TRBJ1-2	-	TRBV4-1	-	TGCGCCAGCAGCCAAAGGTCGGGGGATGGCAACTATGGCTACACCTTC	CASSQRSGDGNYGYTF
TRBJ1-3	-	TRBV3-1/TRBV3-2	TRBD1	TGTGCCAGCAGCCGGACAGGCGACTCTGGAAACACCATATATTTT	CASSRTGDSGNTIYF
TRBJ1-5	-	TRBV6-5	-	TGTGCCAGCACGAGGGATGATCAGCCCCAGCATTTT	CASTRDDQPQHF
TRBJ2-1	-	TRBV5-4	-	TGTGCCAGCAGCTTGTTTGGACGAGAGGGTGAGCAGTTCTTC	CASSLFGREGEQFF
TRBJ2-3	-	TRBV6-4	TRBD2	TGTGCCAGCATTTGGCGGGAGATGACGAATACGCAGTATTTT	CASIWREMTNTQYF
TRBJ1-4	-	TRBV5-1	TRBD1	TGCGCCAGCAGCCCGACAGGGATCATTACCTCTAATGAAAAACTGTTTTTT	CASSPTGIITSNEKLFF
TRBJ1-3	few	TRBV5-1	-	TGCGCCAGCAGCTTGGGGTCAGGGGAAAACACCATATATTTT	CASSLGSGENTIYF
TRBJ2-4	-	TRBV14	TRBD1	TGTGCCAGCAGCCAAGACAGGGGGCGCCTTTACATTCAGTACTTC	CASSQDRGRLYIQYF
TRBJ2-5	-	TRBV12-3/TRBV12-4	-	TGTGCCAGCAGTCCCCAGGGAAGAGAGACCCAGTACTTC	CASSPQGRETQYF
TRBJ2-3	once	TRBV6-5	TRBD1	TGTGCCAGCACCCCGACAGGGAGCACAGATACGCAGTATTTT	CASTPTGSTDTQYF
TRBJ1-5	-	TRBV28	TRBD1	TGTGCCAGCAGTTCCGGCGGGACAGGAAATCAGCCCCAGCATTTT	CASSSGGTGNQPQHF
TRBJ1-5	-	TRBV6-5	-	TGTGCCAGCGCCGACAGGTTGAATCAGCCCCAGCATTTT	CASADRLNQPQHF
TRBJ2-1	-	TRBV12-5	TRBD2	TGTGCTAGTGGTTTGGTACCTCCGCTGACTAGCGGGGGGGCCTGGTCCTACAATGAGCAGTTCTTC	CASGLVPPLTSGGAWSYNEQFF
TRBJ2-7	-	TRBV28	-	TGTGCCAGCAGCCCTGGGACACTCTACGAGCAGTACTTC	CASSPGTLYEQYF
TRBJ2-7	-	TRBV7-8	-	TGTGCCAGCAGCTTAGGCAGGACCTACGAGCAGTACTTC	CASSLGRTYEQYF
TRBJ1-1	once	TRBV11-1	-	TGTGCCAGCAGCCTAAATACAGGGACTGAAGCTTTCTTT	CASSLNTGTEAFF
TRBJ1-2	few	TRBV30	-	TGTGCCTGGAGTCCAGGGGCTTCTGGCTACACCTTC	CAWSPGASGYTF
TRBJ1-6	-	TRBV5-4	TRBD1	TGTGCCAGCAGCTCCGGGCAGGGGGCTAATTCACCCCTCCACTTT	CASSSGQGANSPLHF